This T cell receptor (beta chain) was sequenced for a study of blood T cell repertoires in COVID-19. Across the whole study: The analysed material was cDNA or gDNA that came from T cells, B-cell-depleted T cells, or PBMCs.

Study processing details: Amplification of reference gene primers was used by the study to estimate nucleated cell counts. Profiling relied on immunoSEQ multiplex PCR, and the TCRdb table lists in-frame clones only, not all of them. The DNA was the basis for D and trimming; V, J and clone size are from that table. The table includes about 88,000 clones, approximately 88% detected once. Germline V CDR1 and CDR2: KGHSH, LQKENI. Between the trimmed V and J ends, which lost 11 bases and 1 base, there was a span of 11 bases. This CDR3 has 12 residues. The rearrangement uses TRBV18 and TRBJ1-1; D call uncertain. The sequenced sample was peripheral blood. This receptor was identified in a man older than 75 with acute or convalescent COVID-19. Here the CDR3 reads CAAGRGNTEAFF. In DNA form, the CDR3 reads TGTGCCGCTGGGCGGGGGAACACTGAAGCTTTCTTT.